These 21 T cell receptor beta chains originate from one sample sequenced in a study of blood T cell repertoires in COVID-19. Sequencing used immunoSEQ multiplex PCR; TCRdb keeps in-frame clones, though not all of them. The data hold 50,000 to 65,000 clones, with almost 85% observed a single time. Sequences were obtained from peripheral blood. The receptor source for this set is a man aged 60 to 69 with COVID-19, enrolled during active disease.

This chain links TRBV18 with TRBJ2-3, with 15 bases identical to TRBD2. The CDR3 is 18 residues long. Germline V gives CDR1 KGHSH, CDR2 LQKENI. The junction had 11 bases not matched to a gene; V was cut back by 6 bases and J by 4 bases. Written as DNA, the CDR3 is TGTGCCAGCTCTCGGACTAGCGGGGGGGCCCTCATAGCAGATACGCAGTATTTT. This encodes CASSRTSGGALIADTQYF. The complete variable domain, with remaining parts taken from reference TRBV18 and TRBJ2-3, reads NAGVMQNPRHLVRRRGQEARLRCSPMKGHSHVYWYRQLPEEGLKFMVYLQKENIIDESGMPKERFSAEFPKEGPSILRIQQVVRGDSAAYFCASSRTSGGALIADTQYFGPGTRLTVL.

This clone occurred once. The V call is TRBV28, the J call TRBJ2-3; the D gene is possibly TRBD2 (6 bases). This CDR3 has 14 amino acids. The V gene lost 7 bases and the J gene lost 12 bases, with 23 bases spanning the gap. Germline V lookup: CDR1 MDHEN, CDR2 SYDVKM. CDR3 DNA sequence: TGTGCCAGCACTGGTGGGCTAGCGCCGGACCCACAGTATTTT. Its translation is CASTGGLAPDPQYF.

The chain carries TRBV15 and TRBJ2-3, with a tentative D call TRBD1 (5 bases). The CDR3 extends over 16 amino acids. Between the trimmed V and J ends, which lost 0 bases and 2 bases, there was a span of 12 bases. Germline-derived CDR1 and CDR2 are LNHNV and YYDKDF (reference sequence). CDR3 coding DNA: TGTGCCACCAGCAGAGATCTGGACACTTTCACAGATACGCAGTATTTT. Translating it yields CATSRDLDTFTDTQYF.

The chain carries TRBV6-1 and TRBJ2-5; the D gene is possibly TRBD1 (6 bases). V lost 4 bases to trimming and J lost 4 bases, with 19 bases between them. The length of the CDR3 is 16 residues. The germline gives CDR1 MNHNS, CDR2 SASEGT. The CDR3 is CASSAQGGIGRETQYF. CDR3 coding DNA: TGTGCCAGCAGTGCACAAGGGGGAATCGGCCGAGAGACCCAGTACTTC.

This chain joins TRBV7-3 and TRBJ2-3; 10 nucleotides agree with TRBD2. V was clipped by 5 bases and J by 11 bases; unmatched bases: 7. CDR3 length: 13 residues. Germline assignment: CDR1 SGHTA and CDR2 FQGTGA. The CDR3 region has the DNA TGTGCCAGCAGCCGTTCAAGCGGGGGGGAGCAGTATTTT. Its protein is CASSRSSGGEQYF.

V is TRBV10-1 and J is TRBJ2-7, with 10 bases matching TRBD1. V shed 8 bases, J shed 7 bases, and the junction held 8 bases outside the gene matches. Germline CDR1 reads WNHNN; CDR2 reads SYGVQD (reference sequence). CDR3 length equals 13 residues. CDR3 sequence reads: CASGPGQGTEQYF. The DNA of the CDR3 is TGCGCCAGCGGCCCGGGACAGGGGACGGAGCAGTACTTC.

V and J are TRBV18 and TRBJ2-7; D is possibly TRBD2 (6 bases). The CDR3 runs to 14 residues. Trimming removed 4 bases from V and 3 bases from J, with 13 bases in between. Germline CDR1 and CDR2: KGHSH and LQKENI. The CDR3 loop reads CASSLYSGDYEQYF. CDR3 DNA: TGTGCCAGCTCACTCTATTCGGGGGACTACGAGCAGTACTTC.

The chain couples TRBV4-1 to TRBJ1-2; D perhaps matches TRBD1 (6 bases). V lost 3 bases to trimming and J lost 2 bases, with 16 bases between them. Germline V gene data show CDR1 as MGHRA and CDR2 as YSYEKL. This CDR3 has 16 amino acids. This CDR3 reads CASSHPRDKKNYGYTF. In DNA, the CDR3 is TGCGCCAGCAGCCACCCACGGGACAAGAAGAACTATGGCTACACCTTC.

This clone came up a few times. The J gene is TRBJ1-6, the V gene TRBV7-9; TRBD1 might be the D (5 bases). The V gene's germline CDR1 is SEHNR and CDR2 FQNEAQ (reference sequence). V was trimmed by 8 bases and J by 13 bases, leaving 18 bases between them. There are 13 residues in the CDR3. The CDR3 reads CASRGSDISPLHF. As DNA, the CDR3 is TGTGCCAGCCGAGGATCGGACATTTCGCCCCTCCACTTT.

This clone turned up a few times. The CDR3 is CSVEGQGYSYNEQFF. The CDR3, as DNA: TGCAGCGTTGAAGGGCAGGGGTACTCCTACAATGAGCAGTTCTTC. The chain recombines TRBV29-1 with TRBJ2-1; maybe TRBD1 (6 bases). CDR3 length: 15 amino acids. Trimming removed 1 base at V and 0 bases at J, with 10 bases between. CDR1 is SQVTM and CDR2 is ANQGSEA in the germline V gene.

This chain links TRBV5-4 with TRBJ2-2; the D gene is possibly TRBD1 (6 bases). In germline, CDR1 is SGHNT, CDR2 YYREEE (reference sequence). Trimming shortened V by 4 bases and J by 1 base, and 14 bases separated the two germline ends. This CDR3 has 16 residues. Here the CDR3 reads CASSLRTARNTGELFF. In nucleotides, the CDR3 is TGTGCCAGCAGCCTCAGGACAGCCAGGAACACCGGGGAGCTGTTTTTT.

The chain has TRBV5-1 and TRBJ1-5; D gene uncertain. The CDR3 sequence is 13 residues long. V lost 4 bases and J 6 bases, leaving 11 bases between the germline ends. The germline V gene has CDR1 SGHRS and CDR2 YFSETQ. In DNA form, the CDR3 reads TGCGCCAGCAGCGTGTTAGGAGGTCAGCCCCAGCATTTT. Translation: CASSVLGGQPQHF.

The chain combines TRBV12-3 or TRBV12-4 with TRBJ1-1; no firm D call. V lost 6 bases, J lost 0 bases, and 8 bases lay in between. This CDR3 has 13 amino acids. CDR3 protein: CASSPGVNTEAFF. The CDR3 DNA reads as TGTGCCAGCAGCCCGGGTGTGAACACTGAAGCTTTCTTT.

This chain joins TRBV9 and TRBJ1-1; the D gene is possibly TRBD1 (6 bases). This CDR3 comprises 14 residues. The V end lost 0 bases, the J end lost 1 base, and 7 bases lay between the germline ends. Germline V gene lookup returns CDR1 SGDLS and CDR2 YYNGEE. The CDR3 protein is CASSVETGNTEAFF. The CDR3 DNA reads TGTGCCAGCAGCGTAGAGACAGGGAACACTGAAGCTTTCTTT.

The chain has TRBV5-6 and TRBJ2-7; no firm D call. Germline V CDR1 and CDR2: SGHDT, YYEEEE. V was cut by 2 bases and J by 2 bases, with 11 bases left in between. The CDR3 loop spans 14 amino acids. The CDR3 spells CASSFISVPYEQYF. CDR3 bases: TGTGCCAGCAGCTTTATCTCAGTCCCCTACGAGCAGTACTTC. Filled out from reference TRBV5-6 and TRBJ2-7, the complete variable domain reads DAGVTQSPTHLIKTRGQQVTLRCSPKSGHDTVSWYQQALGQGPQFIFQYYEEEERQRGNFPDRFSGHQFPNYSSELNVNALLLGDSALYLCASSFISVPYEQYFGPGTRLTVT.

This clone was seen more than once but under ten times. The CDR3 region is CASSLGGYETQYF. The CDR3 region has the DNA TGTGCCAGCAGCTTAGGGGGCTATGAGACCCAGTACTTC. J is TRBJ2-5 and V is TRBV11-2; a weak D match, TRBD1 (5 bases). The germline gives CDR1 SGHAT, CDR2 FQNNGV. The length of the CDR3 is 13 residues. V dropped 1 base and J dropped 5 bases, with 8 bases sitting between them.

The rearrangement links TRBV5-4 to TRBJ1-1; TRBD1 agrees at 7 bases. This CDR3 is 16 amino acids long. The ends lost 4 bases at V and 0 bases at J; junction bases unmatched: 9. Germline V gene sequence: CDR1 SGHNT, CDR2 YYREEE (reference sequence). In nucleotides, the CDR3 is TGTGCCAGCAGCCCCGGACAGGTTTACATGAACACTGAAGCTTTCTTT. Translated, it gives CASSPGQVYMNTEAFF.

The chain is built from TRBV14 and TRBJ1-2; D is uncertain. CDR1 is SGHDN, CDR2 FVKESK, per germline. Trimming pared 0 bases from V and 1 base from J, leaving 9 bases between. This CDR3 is built from 15 residues. CDR3 sequence (DNA): TGTGCCAGCAGCCAAGAGACTCAAGTTAACTATGGCTACACCTTC. Its protein product is CASSQETQVNYGYTF.

This sequence joins TRBV18 and TRBJ1-5; D is undetermined. The CDR3 has 13 residues. Germline assignment: CDR1 KGHSH and CDR2 LQKENI. V shed 2 bases and J shed 3 bases, with 5 bases lying between them. The CDR3 DNA reads as TGTGCCAGCTCACCAGAGCTCAATCAGCCCCAGCATTTT. As protein: CASSPELNQPQHF.

The chain uses TRBV29-1 and TRBJ1-6, with D possibly being TRBD1 (5 bases). The CDR3 extends over 13 amino acids. Germline CDR1 reads SQVTM; CDR2 reads ANQGSEA. The V gene lost 6 bases and the J gene lost 5 bases, with 11 bases spanning the gap. CDR3: CSVGASNNSPLHF. DNA for the CDR3: TGCAGCGTAGGGGCGTCGAATAATTCACCCCTCCACTTT.

The chain combines TRBV19 with TRBJ2-5; no reliable D call. The CDR3 is 14 residues long. V dropped 5 bases and J dropped 5 bases, with 15 bases sitting between them. Per the germline V gene, CDR1 is LNHDA and CDR2 is SQIVND (reference sequence). DNA for the CDR3: TGTGCCAGTAGTTCTAGTCTGGGTGGGGAGACCCAGTACTTC. It translates to CASSSSLGGETQYF.